Listed here are 21 T cell receptor beta chains from one sample, sequenced in a study of human T cells and chemical hapten exposure. From the RACE reads, TCRdb called clonotypes with MiXCR, one entry per CDR3 protein. The sample has more than 250,000 distinct CDR3 sequences, roughly 8.9% seen once. The time point: pre-sensitization, week 0. As to treatment: therapeutic diphenylcyclopropenone sensitization with weekly scalp DPC. Source: whole blood, taken in connection with sensitization to the hapten diphenylcyclopropenone (DPC). The receptors come from a woman aged 40 to 55 with alopecia areata. Some clones in this sample may be carry-over from other donors' samples.

The J gene is TRBJ2-1, the V gene TRBV20-1; no definite D call. The CDR3 has 13 amino acids. Germline V gives CDR1 DFQATT, CDR2 SNEGSKA (reference sequence). The V end lost 0 bases, the J end lost 10 bases, and 13 bases lay between the germline ends. In DNA form, the CDR3 reads TGCAGTGCTAGAGATCGTTTAGGGCTAGAGCAGTTCTTC. The encoded protein is CSARDRLGLEQFF.

J is TRBJ2-5 and V is TRBV5-1; 8 bases match TRBD2. The CDR3 has 15 amino acids. The germline V gene encodes CDR1 SGHRS and CDR2 YFSETQ. The V and J ends lost 7 bases and 5 bases, in that order; junction bases with no gene match: 13. CDR3 bases: TGCGCCAGCGGAAAAATAGCGGGGCGGGCGGAGACCCAGTACTTC. This encodes CASGKIAGRAETQYF. The variable domain in full, with the rest retrieved from reference TRBV5-1 and TRBJ2-5, is KAGVTQTPRYLIKTRGQQVTLSCSPISGHRSVSWYQQTPGQGLQFLFEYFSETQRNKGNFPGRFSGRQFSNSRSEMNVSTLELGDSALYLCASGKIAGRAETQYFGPGTRLLVL.

This clonotype appeared a few times. The chain couples TRBV6-6 to TRBJ2-1, with TRBD2 identical over 10 bases. Germline CDR1 MNHNY, CDR2 SVGAGI (reference sequence). Trimming at V came to 2 bases and at J to 8 bases, leaving 12 bases not matched to a gene. CDR3 length equals 17 residues. Here the CDR3 reads CASSYPQLAGKSDEQFF. The CDR3, as DNA: TGTGCCAGCAGTTACCCCCAACTAGCGGGAAAGTCAGATGAGCAGTTCTTC.

This clonotype was detected a few times. V usage is TRBV28 and J usage is TRBJ2-7; D is perhaps TRBD1 (5 bases). This CDR3 region has 13 residues. The V and J ends lost 6 bases and 2 bases respectively, with 11 bases between them. Germline lookup yields CDR1 MDHEN and CDR2 SYDVKM. This chain's CDR3 is CASSRTPTYEQYF. For the CDR3, the DNA is TGTGCCAGCAGCCGGACACCAACCTACGAGCAGTACTTC. The full variable domain, its missing parts supplied by reference TRBV28 and TRBJ2-7, is DVKVTQSSRYLVKRTGEKVFLECVQDMDHENMFWYRQDPGLGLRLIYFSYDVKMKEKGDIPEGYSVSREKKERFSLILESASTNQTSMYLCASSRTPTYEQYFGPGTRLTVT.

This rearrangement joins TRBV28 to TRBJ2-1; tentatively, D is TRBD1 (5 bases). V lost 3 bases to trimming and J lost 8 bases, with 11 bases between them. In germline, CDR1 is MDHEN, CDR2 SYDVKM. The length of the CDR3 is 13 residues. This CDR3 reads CASSFGQGYEQFF. CDR3 nucleotide sequence: TGTGCCAGCAGTTTCGGGCAGGGCTATGAGCAGTTCTTC.

This clonotype has a handful of counts. This chain links TRBV7-2 with TRBJ1-5; maybe TRBD1 (5 bases). The CDR3 contains 14 residues. Looked up from germline, CDR1 is SGHTA and CDR2 is FQGNSA. Trimming removed 3 bases at V and 3 bases at J, with 9 bases between. CDR3 nucleotides: TGTGCCAGCAGCTTCGACAGTTTCAATCAGCCCCAGCATTTT. Translation gives CASSFDSFNQPQHF.

This clonotype turned up a few times. The chain uses TRBV28 and TRBJ1-5; 9 bases are shared with TRBD1. CDR1 is MDHEN and CDR2 is SYDVKM in the germline V gene. V dropped 4 bases and J dropped 8; count of bases not matched to a gene: 9. The CDR3 length is 15 residues. CDR3 coding DNA: TGTGCCAGCAGTTCGGGACAGGGCTCGGTTAAGCCCCAGCATTTT. Translation gives CASSSGQGSVKPQHF. The variable domain in full, with the rest retrieved from reference TRBV28 and TRBJ1-5, is DVKVTQSSRYLVKRTGEKVFLECVQDMDHENMFWYRQDPGLGLRLIYFSYDVKMKEKGDIPEGYSVSREKKERFSLILESASTNQTSMYLCASSSGQGSVKPQHFGDGTRLSIL.

The CDR3 region has the DNA TGCGCCAGCAGCAATCACGCCACGACGGGCGGGGCGCAGTATTTT. It yields the protein CASSNHATTGGAQYF. J is TRBJ2-3 and V is TRBV5-1, with a tentative D call TRBD2 (6 bases). This CDR3 contains 15 residues. The V gene's germline CDR1 is SGHRS and CDR2 YFSETQ. With 4 bases removed from V and 10 bases from J, the gap between germline ends came to 22 bases.

This clonotype has just a few counts. This sequence joins TRBV4-3 and TRBJ1-1; TRBD1 aligns across 7 bases. CDR3 length equals 14 residues. Germline values: CDR1 LGHNA, CDR2 YSLEER. Unmatched junction bases numbered 10, after V lost 2 bases and J lost 10 bases. CDR3 DNA sequence: TGCGCCAGCAGCCAATGGAGCAGGGGGACGGGAGCTTTCTTT. This encodes CASSQWSRGTGAFF.

A few counts support this clonotype. The chain is built from TRBV6-6 and TRBJ2-7; D is unclear. Germline lookup yields CDR1 MNHNY and CDR2 SVGAGI (reference sequence). The V end was cut by 5 bases, the J end by 5 bases, with 19 bases between. This CDR3 spans 15 amino acids. This CDR3 reads CASSRNTASYHEQYF. CDR3 bases: TGTGCCAGCAGTCGAAACACTGCAAGTTACCACGAGCAGTACTTC.

The CDR3 loop is CASSPRTSRNEQFF. Here the CDR3 DNA reads TGTGCCAGCAGCCCCCGGACTAGCCGGAATGAGCAGTTCTTC. The chain combines TRBV7-2 with TRBJ2-1, with 8 nucleotides matching TRBD2. With 5 bases clipped from V and 7 bases from J, the junction kept 7 bases outside the gene matches. The germline V gene encodes CDR1 SGHTA and CDR2 FQGNSA. This CDR3 region has 14 residues.

The sample holds many counts of this clonotype. One end of the junction fails to match germline, which may point to a read error. This chain connects TRBV10-2 to TRBJ1-1; the match to TRBD1 covers 8 bases. The CDR3 loop spans 13 amino acids. The germline V gene encodes CDR1 WSHSY and CDR2 SAAADI. Here the CDR3 DNA reads TGTGCCAGCAGCGGACAGGGGAACACTGAAGCTTTCTTT. Translating it yields CASSGQGNTEAFF.

The chain carries TRBV12-3 or TRBV12-4 and TRBJ1-2; D is ambiguous. V gave up 6 bases and J gave up 5 bases, with 13 bases separating them. CDR3 length: 13 residues. CDR3 nucleotide sequence: TGTGCCAGCAGGTCCCACGGTGTATATGGCTACACCTTC. Translated, it gives CASRSHGVYGYTF.

The chain links TRBV20-1 to TRBJ1-6, with D tentatively TRBD1 (5 bases). CDR1 and CDR2 (germline): DFQATT, SNEGSKA (reference sequence). V lost 6 bases, J lost 2 bases, and 11 bases lay in between. This CDR3 contains 14 residues. CDR3 bases: TGCAGTGCACAAAAGGGACCCTATAATTCACCCCTCCACTTT. Its translation: CSAQKGPYNSPLHF.

V usage is TRBV24-1 and J usage is TRBJ1-5; the D is unclear. In germline, CDR1 is KGHDR, CDR2 SFDVKD. V was cut by 4 bases and J by 6 bases, with 12 bases left in between. The CDR3 is 14 residues long. As DNA, the CDR3 is TGTGCCACCAGTGACCCGATAAGCCCTCAGCCCCAGCATTTT. Translation gives CATSDPISPQPQHF.

This clonotype was detected only a few times. This chain links TRBV7-3 with TRBJ2-3, with D uncertain. Looked up from germline, CDR1 is SGHTA and CDR2 is FQGTGA. The CDR3 spans 15 residues. V was cut by 5 bases and J by 3 bases, with 15 bases left in between. The CDR3 loop reads CASSPSQARTDTQYF. The CDR3 nucleotides read TGTGCCAGCAGCCCGAGCCAAGCCCGTACAGATACGCAGTATTTT.

CDR3 loop: CASSLSRRSYGYTF. CDR3 sequence (DNA): TGTGCCAGCAGTTTATCGCGGAGGAGCTATGGCTACACCTTC. This chain uses TRBV27 with TRBJ1-2; D remains unclear. The CDR3 spans 14 residues. V was pared by 0 bases and J by 4 bases, with 9 bases between. Germline V CDR1 and CDR2: MNHEY, SMNVEV (reference sequence).

This clonotype has a handful of counts. The rearrangement uses TRBV12-3 or TRBV12-4 and TRBJ1-5; 7 nucleotides line up with TRBD1. The CDR3 is made up of 15 amino acids. J was trimmed by 11 bases and V by 3 bases; bases with no gene match: 13. The chain's CDR3 is CASSFGTVTFFTQHF. The CDR3, as DNA: TGTGCCAGCAGTTTCGGGACAGTTACTTTTTTCACCCAGCATTTT.

This clonotype was counted between two and nine times. This chain links TRBV19 with TRBJ2-6; 7 bases are a match to TRBD1. CDR3 length equals 19 residues. Germline V gene data show CDR1 as LNHDA and CDR2 as SQIVND (reference sequence). Losses at the gene ends were 6 bases for V and 0 bases for J; bases not matched to a gene: 14. The CDR3 loop is CASSKIGDRASSGANVLTF. The CDR3 nucleotides are TGTGCCAGTAGCAAGATAGGTGACAGGGCCAGCTCTGGGGCCAACGTCCTGACTTTC.

This clonotype was counted between two and nine times. The rearrangement links TRBV30 to TRBJ1-2; no firm D call. The V gene's germline CDR1 is GTSNPN and CDR2 SVGIG (reference sequence). Trimming left V 1 base short and J 4 bases short, with 4 bases between. The CDR3 contains 11 residues. CDR3 DNA: TGTGCCTGGAGTGGCAGCTATGGCTACACCTTC. Translating it yields CAWSGSYGYTF.

This clonotype was seen a handful of times. The genes are TRBV12-3 or TRBV12-4 and TRBJ2-5; 8 nucleotides match TRBD2. V was clipped by 5 bases and J by 6 bases; unmatched bases: 11. The length of the CDR3 is 15 residues. The CDR3 DNA reads TGTGCCAGCAGTCCGCCGGGAGGGGTCGGAAAGACCCAGTACTTC. Translation: CASSPPGGVGKTQYF.